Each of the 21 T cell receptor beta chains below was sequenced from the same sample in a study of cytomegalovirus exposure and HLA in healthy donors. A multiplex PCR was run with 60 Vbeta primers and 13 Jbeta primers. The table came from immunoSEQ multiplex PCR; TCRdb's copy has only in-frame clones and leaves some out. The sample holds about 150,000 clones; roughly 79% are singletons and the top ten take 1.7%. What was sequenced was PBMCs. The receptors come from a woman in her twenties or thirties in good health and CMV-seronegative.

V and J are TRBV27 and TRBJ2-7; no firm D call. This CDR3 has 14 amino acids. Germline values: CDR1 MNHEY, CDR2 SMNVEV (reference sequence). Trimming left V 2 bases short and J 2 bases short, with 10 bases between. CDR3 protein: CASSLTVQAYEQYF. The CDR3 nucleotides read TGTGCCAGCAGTTTAACGGTCCAGGCCTACGAGCAGTACTTC.

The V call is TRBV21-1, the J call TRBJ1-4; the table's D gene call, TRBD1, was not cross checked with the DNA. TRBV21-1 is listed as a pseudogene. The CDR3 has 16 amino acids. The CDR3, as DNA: TGTGCCAGCAGCCACCCCGGACAGGGAACTAATGAAAAACTGTTTTTT. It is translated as CASSHPGQGTNEKLFF.

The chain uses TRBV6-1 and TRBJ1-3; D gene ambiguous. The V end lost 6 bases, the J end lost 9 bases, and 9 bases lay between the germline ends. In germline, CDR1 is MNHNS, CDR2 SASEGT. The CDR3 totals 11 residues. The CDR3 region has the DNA TGTGCCAGCAGGGGTCCGGGCACCATATATTTT. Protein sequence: CASRGPGTIYF.

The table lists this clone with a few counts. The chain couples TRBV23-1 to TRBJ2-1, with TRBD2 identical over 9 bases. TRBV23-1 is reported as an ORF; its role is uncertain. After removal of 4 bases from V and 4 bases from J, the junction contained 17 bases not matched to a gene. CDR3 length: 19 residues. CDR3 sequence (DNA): TGCGCCAGCAGTCTCAAAGCCCCCCTACGCGGGGGGGCTTACAATGAGCAGTTCTTC. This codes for CASSLKAPLRGGAYNEQFF.

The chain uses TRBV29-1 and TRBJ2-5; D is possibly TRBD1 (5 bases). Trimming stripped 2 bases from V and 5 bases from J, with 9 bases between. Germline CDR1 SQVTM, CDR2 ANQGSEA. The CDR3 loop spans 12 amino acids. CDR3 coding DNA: TGCAGCGTTGAAAAGGGGCAGGAGACCCAGTACTTC. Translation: CSVEKGQETQYF.

As DNA, the CDR3 is TGTGCCAGTAGTATCGGGACAGGCTACTATGGCTACACCTTC. This codes for CASSIGTGYYGYTF. This chain joins TRBV19 and TRBJ1-2; 8 bases agree with TRBD1. Looked up from germline, CDR1 is LNHDA and CDR2 is SQIVND (reference sequence). The V and J ends lost 3 bases and 3 bases, in that order; junction bases with no gene match: 3. CDR3 length: 14 amino acids.

CDR3 in DNA: TGCAGCGTTGTCCAGAACACTGAAGCTTTCTTT. The encoded protein is CSVVQNTEAFF. This chain links TRBV29-1 with TRBJ1-1; no firm D call. The CDR3 is made up of 11 amino acids. Germline V gene lookup returns CDR1 SQVTM and CDR2 ANQGSEA. The V end was cut by 4 bases, the J end by 1 base, with 4 bases between.

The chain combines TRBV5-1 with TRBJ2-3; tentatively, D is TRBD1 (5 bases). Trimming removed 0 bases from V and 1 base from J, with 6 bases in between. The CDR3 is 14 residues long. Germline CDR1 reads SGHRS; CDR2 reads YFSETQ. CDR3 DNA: TGCGCCAGCAGCTTGGGGGGCCGCACAGATACGCAGTATTTT. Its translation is CASSLGGRTDTQYF.

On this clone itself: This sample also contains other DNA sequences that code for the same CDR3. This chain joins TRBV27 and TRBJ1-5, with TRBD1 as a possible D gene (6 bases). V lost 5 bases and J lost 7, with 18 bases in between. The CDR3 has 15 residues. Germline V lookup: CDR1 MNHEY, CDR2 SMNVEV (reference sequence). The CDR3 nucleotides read TGTGCCAGCAGTCGGGCGGGGGCACTTGGCCAGCCCCAGCATTTT. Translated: CASSRAGALGQPQHF.

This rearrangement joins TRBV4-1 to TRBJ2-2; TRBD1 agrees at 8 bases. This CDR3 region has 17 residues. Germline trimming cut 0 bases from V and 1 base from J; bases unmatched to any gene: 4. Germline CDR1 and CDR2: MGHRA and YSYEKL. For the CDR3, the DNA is TGCGCCAGCAGCCAAGATCAGGGGGCGTGGAACACCGGGGAGCTGTTTTTT. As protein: CASSQDQGAWNTGELFF.

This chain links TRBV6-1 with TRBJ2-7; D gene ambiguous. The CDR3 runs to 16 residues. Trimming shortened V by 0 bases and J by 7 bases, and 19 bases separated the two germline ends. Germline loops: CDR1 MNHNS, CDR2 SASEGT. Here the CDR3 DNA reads TGTGCCAGCAGTGAAGCAGAGTCCACCCTACTCTATGAGCAGTACTTC. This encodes CASSEAESTLLYEQYF.

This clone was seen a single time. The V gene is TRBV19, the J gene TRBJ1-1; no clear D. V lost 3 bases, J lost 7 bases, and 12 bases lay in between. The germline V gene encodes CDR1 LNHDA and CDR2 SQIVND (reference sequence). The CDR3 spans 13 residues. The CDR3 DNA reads TGTGCCAGTAGTATTAGGAGTGTAGATGAAGCTTTCTTT. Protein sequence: CASSIRSVDEAFF.

The CDR3 spells CASSAKGVTYEQYF. Written as DNA, the CDR3 is TGTGCCAGCAGCGCGAAGGGGGTAACCTACGAGCAGTACTTC. V and J are TRBV9 and TRBJ2-7; possibly TRBD1 for D (6 bases). V shed 3 bases and J shed 2 bases, with 12 bases lying between them. CDR1 and CDR2 (germline): SGDLS, YYNGEE. The CDR3 loop spans 14 amino acids.

DNA for the CDR3: TGTGCCAGCAGTTTATCGGGGGGTGGAGGCTACACCTTC. Its protein is CASSLSGGGGYTF. V usage is TRBV27 and J usage is TRBJ1-2; the D gene is possibly TRBD1 (5 bases). The CDR3 contains 13 residues. Per the germline V gene, CDR1 is MNHEY and CDR2 is SMNVEV (reference sequence). Between the trimmed V and J ends, which lost 0 bases and 8 bases, there was a span of 10 bases.

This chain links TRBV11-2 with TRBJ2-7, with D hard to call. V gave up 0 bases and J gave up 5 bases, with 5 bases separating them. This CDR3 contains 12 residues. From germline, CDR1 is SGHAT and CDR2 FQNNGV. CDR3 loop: CASSLEANEQYF. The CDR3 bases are TGTGCCAGCAGCTTAGAGGCAAACGAGCAGTACTTC.

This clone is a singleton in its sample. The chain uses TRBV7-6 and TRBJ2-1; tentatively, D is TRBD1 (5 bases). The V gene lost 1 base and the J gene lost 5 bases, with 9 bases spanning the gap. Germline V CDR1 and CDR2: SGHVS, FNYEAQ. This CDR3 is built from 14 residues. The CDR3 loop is CASSLVAGNNEQFF. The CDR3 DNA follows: TGTGCCAGCAGCTTAGTTGCAGGGAACAATGAGCAGTTCTTC.

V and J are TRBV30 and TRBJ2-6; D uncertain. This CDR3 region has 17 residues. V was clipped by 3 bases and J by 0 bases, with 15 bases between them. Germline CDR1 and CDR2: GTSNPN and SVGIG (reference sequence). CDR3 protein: CAWRPGWPNSGANVLTF. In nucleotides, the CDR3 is TGTGCCTGGAGGCCCGGGTGGCCGAACTCTGGGGCCAACGTCCTGACTTTC.

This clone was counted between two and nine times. In DNA, the CDR3 is TGTGCCAGCAGCTTGAGCAAGGGATTGACCCGAGGGGGTCAGCCCCAGCATTTT. Residues: CASSLSKGLTRGGQPQHF. The genes are TRBV5-8 and TRBJ1-5; D is perhaps TRBD1 (6 bases). V was cut by 1 base and J by 6 bases, with 23 bases left in between. The CDR3 runs to 18 residues. Germline values: CDR1 SGHTS, CDR2 YDEGEE. Complete variable domain (other parts from reference TRBV5-8 and TRBJ1-5): EAGVTQSPTHLIKTRGQQATLRCSPISGHTSVYWYQQALGLGLQFLLWYDEGEERNRGNFPPRFSGRQFPNYSSELNVNALELEDSALYLCASSLSKGLTRGGQPQHFGDGTRLSIL.

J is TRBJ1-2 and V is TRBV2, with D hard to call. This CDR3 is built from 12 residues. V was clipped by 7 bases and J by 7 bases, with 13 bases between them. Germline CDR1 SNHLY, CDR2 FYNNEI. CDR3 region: CASTRRVGGYTF. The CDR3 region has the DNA TGTGCCAGCACCCGGAGGGTGGGTGGCTACACCTTC.

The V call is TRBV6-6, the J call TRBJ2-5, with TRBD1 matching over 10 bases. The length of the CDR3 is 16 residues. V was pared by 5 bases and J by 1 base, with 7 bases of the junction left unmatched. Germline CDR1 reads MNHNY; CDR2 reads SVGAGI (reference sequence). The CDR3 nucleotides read TGTGCCAGCAGTCCCCGACAGGGGGCGAGCCAAGAGACCCAGTACTTC. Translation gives CASSPRQGASQETQYF.

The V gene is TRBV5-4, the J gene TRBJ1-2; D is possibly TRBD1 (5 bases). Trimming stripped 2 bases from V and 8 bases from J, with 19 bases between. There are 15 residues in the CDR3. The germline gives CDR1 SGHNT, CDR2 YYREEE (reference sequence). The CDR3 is CASSFDSGGWDGYTF. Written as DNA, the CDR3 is TGTGCCAGCAGCTTCGATTCGGGGGGGTGGGACGGCTACACCTTC.